A single sample gave rise to the 21 T cell receptor beta chains below, sequenced in a study of blood T cell repertoires in COVID-19. TCRdb's copy holds only in-frame clones and misses some; the assay was immunoSEQ multiplex PCR. Among roughly 460,000 clones, about 90% were seen once, and the ten largest hold more than 0.7%. What was sequenced was peripheral blood. These receptors all come from a man in his late teens or twenties with COVID-19, enrolled during active disease.

This clone showed up just a few times. The CDR3: CASSHPGQGISYAFF. The CDR3, as DNA: TGTGCCAGTAGTCATCCGGGACAGGGGATAAGTTACGCTTTCTTT. The gene calls are TRBV19 and TRBJ1-1, with 10 bases fitting TRBD1. The germline V gene encodes CDR1 LNHDA and CDR2 SQIVND (reference sequence). This CDR3 contains 15 residues. Trimming took 5 bases from V and 11 from J; bases not matched to a gene: 14.

This clone has just one count. The chain carries TRBV5-1 and TRBJ2-3, with TRBD2 identical over 7 bases. V trimming: 0 bases; J trimming: 8 bases; junction bases outside the gene matches: 12. Germline CDR1 reads SGHRS; CDR2 reads YFSETQ. This CDR3 contains 16 residues. CDR3 protein: CASSLVSSGVMGTQYF. As DNA, the CDR3 is TGCGCCAGCAGCTTGGTCTCGAGCGGGGTAATGGGTACGCAGTATTTT.

The chain uses TRBV2 and TRBJ1-6; 11 nucleotides agree with TRBD1. Unmatched junction bases numbered 7, after V lost 6 bases and J lost 9 bases. Germline CDR1 is SNHLY and CDR2 is FYNNEI. This CDR3 has 15 residues. In DNA, the CDR3 is TGTGCCAGCAGGGGACAGGGGGGTGAAGTTTCACCCCTCCACTTT. This sequence encodes CASRGQGGEVSPLHF. The whole variable domain, filled in from reference TRBV2 and TRBJ1-6, reads EPEVTQTPSHQVTQMGQEVILRCVPISNHLYFYWYRQILGQKVEFLVSFYNNEISEKSEIFDDQFSVERPDGSNFTLKIRSTKLEDSAMYFCASRGQGGEVSPLHFGNGTRLTVT.

This sequence joins TRBV6-2 or TRBV6-3 and TRBJ2-1, with unresolved D. The CDR3 consists of 15 residues. CDR1 is MNHEY and CDR2 is SVGEGT in the germline V gene. V lost 2 bases, J lost 5 bases, and 13 bases lay in between. The CDR3 loop reads CASSYPANTDNEQFF. DNA of the CDR3: TGTGCCAGCAGTTACCCCGCAAATACAGACAATGAGCAGTTCTTC.

The V and J genes are TRBV10-3 and TRBJ1-6, with 10 bases identical to TRBD1. J gave up 8 bases and V 2 bases, and 0 bases lay outside the gene matches. The CDR3 spans 14 residues. Germline CDR1 is ENHRY and CDR2 is SYGVKD. CDR3 sequence (DNA): TGTGCCATCAGTGAGGACAGGGGGCATTCACCCCTCCACTTT. Its translation is CAISEDRGHSPLHF.

The gene calls are TRBV7-8 and TRBJ2-5, with 12 positions matching TRBD2. The length of the CDR3 is 17 residues. V gave up 4 bases and J gave up 5 bases; unmatched junction bases: 11. Germline CDR1 is SGHVS and CDR2 is FQNEAQ. The CDR3 sequence: CASSSRLAGVSGETQYF. The CDR3 DNA reads TGTGCCAGCAGCTCCCGACTAGCGGGAGTTAGTGGGGAGACCCAGTACTTC.

The CDR3 sequence is CANEWGKRYGYTF. DNA for the CDR3: TGTGCCAACGAGTGGGGCAAACGATACGGCTACACCTTC. The chain combines TRBV27 with TRBJ1-2; D is perhaps TRBD1 (5 bases). This CDR3 has 13 amino acids. Germline V gene data show CDR1 as MNHEY and CDR2 as SMNVEV (reference sequence). V was clipped by 10 bases and J by 8 bases, with 20 bases between them.

The V call is TRBV14, the J call TRBJ2-7; 7 bases align to TRBD2. V was pared by 5 bases and J by 7 bases, with 14 bases of the junction left unmatched. This CDR3 spans 15 amino acids. Per the germline V gene, CDR1 is SGHDN and CDR2 is FVKESK. DNA for the CDR3: TGTGCCAGCAGCATCGTCAGCGGGATCATTGGGGAGCAGTACTTC. This codes for CASSIVSGIIGEQYF. Looking up the rest from reference TRBV14 and TRBJ2-7 gives the full variable domain: EAGVTQFPSHSVIEKGQTVTLRCDPISGHDNLYWYRRVMGKEIKFLLHFVKESKQDESGMPNNRFLAERTGGTYSTLKVQPAELEDSGVYFCASSIVSGIIGEQYFGPGTRLTVT.

The chain employs TRBV6-5 and TRBJ2-3; the match to TRBD1 covers 8 bases. V shed 6 bases, J shed 2 bases, and the junction held 4 bases outside the gene matches. CDR3 length: 14 amino acids. From germline, CDR1 is MNHEY and CDR2 SVGAGI. The CDR3 region has the DNA TGTGCCAGCAGAACGGACAGGGCCACAGATACGCAGTATTTT. It translates to CASRTDRATDTQYF.

The V gene is TRBV7-9, the J gene TRBJ2-1, with D possibly matching TRBD2 (5 bases). The CDR3 length is 14 residues. V shed 3 bases and J shed 3 bases, with 9 bases lying between them. CDR1 and CDR2 (germline): SEHNR, FQNEAQ (reference sequence). CDR3 sequence (DNA): TGTGCCAGCAGCTTGATGGGAGTCTACAATGAGCAGTTCTTC. Its translation: CASSLMGVYNEQFF.

As for this clone: Other nucleotide sequences in the sample specify the same CDR3. The chain links TRBV4-1 to TRBJ2-7; D is perhaps TRBD1 (6 bases). From germline, CDR1 is MGHRA and CDR2 YSYEKL. This CDR3 region has 13 residues. The V end was cut by 4 bases, the J end by 4 bases, with 11 bases between. The CDR3 loop is CASSLSQGYEQYF. The CDR3 DNA is TGCGCCAGCAGCCTATCACAGGGTTACGAGCAGTACTTC.

The chain combines TRBV30 with TRBJ1-2; a weak D match, TRBD1 (5 bases). Trimming cost V 2 bases and J 8 bases, with 12 bases left between them. The CDR3 length is 12 residues. Germline assignment: CDR1 GTSNPN and CDR2 SVGIG (reference sequence). DNA of the CDR3: TGTGCCTGGAGTCCCGACCGGGGGGGCTACACCTTC. Amino acids: CAWSPDRGGYTF.

This clone was seen more than once but under ten times. The rearrangement links TRBV7-3 to TRBJ2-5; tentative D call: TRBD2 (6 bases). The CDR3 is 13 residues long. V was shortened by 1 base and J by 8 bases, with 11 bases between the two germline ends. Germline CDR1 SGHTA, CDR2 FQGTGA. The CDR3 loop reads CASSLRGGETQYF. The DNA for the CDR3 is TGTGCCAGCAGCTTAAGGGGCGGGGAAACCCAGTACTTC.

This chain uses TRBV6-1 with TRBJ1-6; possibly TRBD1 for D (5 bases). This CDR3 has 16 residues. Trimming took 1 base from V and 0 from J, leaving 7 bases between them. Per the germline V gene, CDR1 is MNHNS and CDR2 is SASEGT. CDR3 residues: CASSEDDSSYNSPLHF. In DNA, the CDR3 is TGTGCCAGCAGTGAAGATGACAGCTCCTATAATTCACCCCTCCACTTT.

The chain combines TRBV2 with TRBJ2-1; 10 bases agree with TRBD1. Trimming removed 7 bases from V and 6 bases from J; junction bases left unmatched: 9. The CDR3 loop spans 15 amino acids. The germline CDR1 and CDR2 sequences are SNHLY and FYNNEI. The CDR3 reads CASNPRRQGANEQFF. The CDR3 nucleotides read TGTGCCAGCAACCCGCGCCGACAGGGGGCCAATGAGCAGTTCTTC.

The chain employs TRBV5-1 and TRBJ2-3; 9 bases agree with TRBD2. There are 15 residues in the CDR3. Germline CDR1 SGHRS, CDR2 YFSETQ. Trimming cost V 5 bases and J 1 base; bases outside gene matches: 5. CDR3 amino acids: CASRVRTSGTDTQYF. The CDR3 region has the DNA TGCGCCAGCAGAGTCCGGACTAGCGGCACAGATACGCAGTATTTT.

The chain employs TRBV27 and TRBJ1-1; the match to TRBD1 covers 9 bases. V trimming: 4 bases; J trimming: 5 bases; junction bases outside the gene matches: 11. The CDR3 loop spans 16 amino acids. Germline V CDR1 and CDR2: MNHEY, SMNVEV (reference sequence). The CDR3 region is CASSSRQGVLFTEAFF. CDR3 nucleotide sequence: TGTGCCAGCAGTTCGAGACAGGGGGTCCTTTTTACTGAAGCTTTCTTT.

This rearrangement joins TRBV2 to TRBJ2-7; 8 bases are a match to TRBD2. The CDR3 contains 18 residues. Losses at the gene ends were 1 base for V and 1 base for J; bases not matched to a gene: 12. Germline V gene data show CDR1 as SNHLY and CDR2 as FYNNEI. CDR3 coding DNA: TGTGCCAGCAGTGAAGGGCCGACAAGGAGCGGGAGTTCCTACGAGCAGTACTTC. Amino acids: CASSEGPTRSGSSYEQYF.

The chain employs TRBV29-1 and TRBJ2-5; D not certain. V gave up 4 bases and J gave up 4 bases, with 10 bases separating them. CDR3 length: 12 amino acids. Germline CDR1 and CDR2: SQVTM and ANQGSEA. CDR3 DNA sequence: TGCAGCGTTGGTCCCTCGGGAGAGACCCAGTACTTC. This translates into CSVGPSGETQYF.

The CDR3 loop is CASKPLDRGKNEKLFF. CDR3 bases: TGTGCCAGCAAACCCCTCGACAGGGGAAAGAATGAAAAACTGTTTTTT. The chain links TRBV27 to TRBJ1-4, with TRBD1 matching over 8 bases. CDR3 size: 16 residues. Trimming cost V 7 bases and J 5 bases; bases outside gene matches: 12. Germline lookup yields CDR1 MNHEY and CDR2 SMNVEV (reference sequence).

V usage is TRBV6-5 and J usage is TRBJ2-1; D not certain. Per the germline V gene, CDR1 is MNHEY and CDR2 is SVGAGI. V lost 5 bases to trimming and J lost 5 bases, with 13 bases between them. The CDR3 covers 14 residues. The CDR3 DNA follows: TGTGCCAGCAGTAGAACGAGGATCAACAATGAGCAGTTCTTC. Translation: CASSRTRINNEQFF.